The clone carrying this T cell receptor beta chain was found once. The antigen remains undetermined. This PCR relied on a set of 60 Vbeta primers and 13 Jbeta primers. Method: immunoSEQ multiplex PCR; TCRdb's copy keeps in-frame clones and lacks some. The sample has about 190,000 clones; 79% are singletons. The data originate from a study of cytomegalovirus exposure and HLA in healthy donors. Study results and caveats: Later, TCR association rates were found to vary by HLA locus, highest for DRB1 and lowest for HLA-C. Segments of the TCR beta V type were, in most cases, productive about 87% or about 30% of the time in an earlier analysis.

The clonotype originates from a woman in her fifties or sixties in good health and CMV-seronegative. The material sequenced was PBMCs.

In DNA form, the CDR3 reads TGCGCCAGCAGCCAAGGCACTACAGGGGTTACAACCTATGGCTACACCTTC. It specifies CASSQGTTGVTTYGYTF. This chain joins TRBV4-3 and TRBJ1-2; TRBD1 aligns across 7 bases. The germline V gene has CDR1 LGHNA and CDR2 YSLEER. The CDR3 loop spans 17 amino acids. The V segment lost 1 base and the J segment 4 bases; nucleotides outside the gene matches: 12.